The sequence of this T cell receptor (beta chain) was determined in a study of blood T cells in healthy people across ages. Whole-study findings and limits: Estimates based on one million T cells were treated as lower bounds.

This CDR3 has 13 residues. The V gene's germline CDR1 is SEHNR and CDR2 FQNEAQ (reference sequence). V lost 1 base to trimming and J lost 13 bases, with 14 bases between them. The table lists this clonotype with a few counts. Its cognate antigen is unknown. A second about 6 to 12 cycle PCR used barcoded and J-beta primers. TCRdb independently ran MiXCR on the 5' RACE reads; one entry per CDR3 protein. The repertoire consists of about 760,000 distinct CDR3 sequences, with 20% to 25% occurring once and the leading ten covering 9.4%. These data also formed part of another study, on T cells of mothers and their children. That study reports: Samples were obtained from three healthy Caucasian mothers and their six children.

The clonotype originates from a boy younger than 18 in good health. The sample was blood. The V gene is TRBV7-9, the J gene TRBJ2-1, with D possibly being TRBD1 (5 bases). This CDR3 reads CASSLVLGQGQFF. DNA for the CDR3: TGTGCCAGCAGCTTAGTGCTTGGGCAGGGTCAGTTCTTC.